These T cell receptor beta chains were read from a single sample in a study of CD4 T cells in relation to SARS-CoV-2 and coronaviruses. Libraries were prepared by immunoSEQ multiplex PCR; TCRdb keeps only in-frame clonotypes and omits some of them. Of about 55,000 clones detected, approximately 90% appear once; the ten largest clones hold about 1.4%. The sequenced material came from memory CD4+ T cells from PBMCs. The origin of the receptors is a human donor in good health. Both conserved end residues are part of each CDR3. Each record gives: J gene, V gene, D gene, clone size, CDR3 DNA, CDR3 protein. D genes are given only for firm matches. Clone size is given for some rows only: seen once, a few or many times, or a class if the clone is expanded.

>TRBJ2-7|TRBV7-9|-|once
TGTGCCAGCAGCTTAGGCGGGACTCTCTCCTACGAGCAGTACTTC
CASSLGGTLSYEQYF
>TRBJ2-1|TRBV2|TRBD2|few
TGTGCTTCAGCTATTGGGACTAGTCCATACAATGAGCAGTTCTTC
CASAIGTSPYNEQFF
>TRBJ2-1|TRBV19|-|-
TGTGCCAGTAGCCCGTTGGGGGATGAGCAGTTCTTC
CASSPLGDEQFF
>TRBJ1-1|TRBV9|-|-
TGTGCCAGCAGCGTCGCGGTAGATGGCAACACTGAAGCTTTCTTT
CASSVAVDGNTEAFF
>TRBJ1-3|TRBV28|TRBD1|-
TGTGCCAGCACCCGAGTGAGGGGGCTTGGAAACACCATATATTTT
CASTRVRGLGNTIYF
>TRBJ1-1|TRBV5-6|-|-
TGTGCCAGCAGGGAGGGCGCGATGAACACTGAAGCTTTCTTT
CASREGAMNTEAFF
>TRBJ2-3|TRBV5-6|-|-
TGTGCCAGCAGCTTGGCCGCTAGCCTACGCTCGGATACGCAGTATTTT
CASSLAASLRSDTQYF
>TRBJ2-3|TRBV3-1/TRBV3-2|TRBD2|-
TGTGCCAGCAGCCAAGGAGGGGTAGCGGGAGGACCTTATACGCAGTATTTT
CASSQGGVAGGPYTQYF
>TRBJ2-5|TRBV6-2/TRBV6-3|TRBD1|-
TGTGCCAGCAGTAAGGGGGCCGAGACCCAGTACTTC
CASSKGAETQYF
>TRBJ2-1|TRBV29-1|-|-
TGCAGCGTCGTTCGTGGACTGGGGGTGGGGAATGAGCAGTTCTTC
CSVVRGLGVGNEQFF
>TRBJ1-1|TRBV30|TRBD1|-
TGTGCCTGGAGTCTCCGGACAGGGGCTTTCTTT
CAWSLRTGAFF
>TRBJ2-1|TRBV7-3|-|-
TGTGCCAGCAGCAGGCGGGGAACCTACAATGAGCAGTTCTTC
CASSRRGTYNEQFF
>TRBJ2-1|TRBV7-2|-|-
TGTGCCAGCAGCTTAGCCTCCGGACAGTACAATGAGCAGTTCTTC
CASSLASGQYNEQFF
>TRBJ1-2|TRBV11-2|-|-
TGTGCCAGCAGCTTAGTAAACATTCAGGGCTACACCTTC
CASSLVNIQGYTF
>TRBJ2-4|TRBV21-1|-|-
TGTGCCAGCAGCAAATCTTGGCTAGAGGGAAACATTCAGTACTTC
CASSKSWLEGNIQYF
>TRBJ2-7|TRBV18|TRBD2|once
TGTGCCAGCTCACCCTTCGAACGCGGGGGAGAGCAGTACTTC
CASSPFERGGEQYF
>TRBJ1-5|TRBV20-1|-|-
TGCAGTGCTAGTAAGAGTCGGGGGGTGGCAATTCAGCCCCAGCATTTT
CSASKSRGVAIQPQHF
>TRBJ2-5|TRBV27|TRBD2|-
TGTGCCAGCAGTTACAACCGACTAGCGGGAGGGCATGGGGAGACCCAGTACTTC
CASSYNRLAGGHGETQYF
>TRBJ1-3|TRBV5-8|-|-
TGTGCCAGCAGCCGCGGACATACCTCTGGAAACACCATATATTTT
CASSRGHTSGNTIYF
>TRBJ2-7|TRBV28|TRBD1|-
TGTGCCAGCAGGGGACAGGACCCTTTAAACGAGCAGTACTTC
CASRGQDPLNEQYF
>TRBJ2-4|TRBV15|TRBD2|-
TGTGCCACCAGCAGAGATCGGGGCGGGGGGGCCAAAAACATTCAGTACTTC
CATSRDRGGGAKNIQYF
>TRBJ2-1|TRBV5-1|-|-
TGCGCCAGCAGCTTGGGACCGGACCCAAGGGGCCATGAGCAGTTCTTC
CASSLGPDPRGHEQFF
>TRBJ2-7|TRBV14|TRBD2|-
TGTGCCAGCAGAGAGGCGGGAGTACCCCACGAGCAGTACTTC
CASREAGVPHEQYF
>TRBJ2-3|TRBV2|-|-
TGTGCCAGCTGGAGGGAGGCCAGCACAGATACGCAGTATTTT
CASWREASTDTQYF
>TRBJ2-3|TRBV5-1|TRBD2|-
TGCGCCAGCAGCTTGGGACTAGCGGGAGTAGTCACAGATACGCAGTATTTT
CASSLGLAGVVTDTQYF
>TRBJ1-1|TRBV2|-|-
TGTGCCAGCAGTGAAGAGAGTGGACAGATAGGGGAAGCTTTCTTT
CASSEESGQIGEAFF
>TRBJ1-5|TRBV6-1|-|-
TGTGCCAGCAGTGAAGTTGGGTATCAGCCCCAGCATTTT
CASSEVGYQPQHF
>TRBJ2-3|TRBV6-2/TRBV6-3|TRBD2|few
TGTGCCAGCAGTCCCAGACTAGCGGGAGGGCCGAATACGCAGTATTTT
CASSPRLAGGPNTQYF
>TRBJ2-1|TRBV28|-|-
TGTGCCAGCAGTTTAGGGGGCCGGAGCTCCTACAATGAGCAGTTCTTC
CASSLGGRSSYNEQFF
>TRBJ2-3|TRBV2|-|-
TGTGCCAGCAACGGCGGGATAGGCACAGATACGCAGTATTTT
CASNGGIGTDTQYF
>TRBJ1-1|TRBV18|-|-
TGTGCCAGCTCACTTACAAGTGACACTGAAGCTTTCTTT
CASSLTSDTEAFF
>TRBJ2-3|TRBV24-1|-|-
TGTGCCACCAGTGACAGAGCTGGCACAGATACGCAGTATTTT
CATSDRAGTDTQYF
>TRBJ2-7|TRBV28|TRBD2|-
TGTGCCAGCAGTTTCCGGGGGGGACTGTACAGCTACGAGCAGTACTTC
CASSFRGGLYSYEQYF
>TRBJ2-1|TRBV7-2|-|-
TGTGCCAGCAGCTTAATGGGGGGTTATTCGAATGAGCAGTTCTTC
CASSLMGGYSNEQFF
>TRBJ1-2|TRBV28|-|-
TGTGCCAGCTACGCTCGTCCGGGCCCGGGCTACACCTTC
CASYARPGPGYTF
>TRBJ1-1|TRBV28|-|-
TGTGCCAGCAACACAGCGGGACGGGGGGTTGAAGCTTTCTTT
CASNTAGRGVEAFF
>TRBJ1-1|TRBV2|-|-
TGTGCCAGCAGTGCAGGGTGGGCGAACACTGAAGCTTTCTTT
CASSAGWANTEAFF
>TRBJ2-3|TRBV7-8|-|few
TGTGCCAGCAGCCCGGGCTACAGGGTATCAGATCCGCAGTATTTT
CASSPGYRVSDPQYF
>TRBJ1-6|TRBV30|-|-
TGTGCCTGGGGACTCCCCGACAGGAATAATTCACCCCTCCACTTT
CAWGLPDRNNSPLHF
>TRBJ2-3|TRBV15|-|-
TGTGCCACCAGCCCCAGATCCTCTCCTAGCACAGATACGCAGTATTTT
CATSPRSSPSTDTQYF
>TRBJ2-6|TRBV19|-|-
TGTGCCACCTGGTCAGGGCCGTCAGGGGCCAACGTCCTGACTTTC
CATWSGPSGANVLTF
>TRBJ2-3|TRBV3-1/TRBV3-2|-|-
TGTGCCAGCAGCCAAGAGTTTGCCCGGACAGATACGCAGTATTTT
CASSQEFARTDTQYF
>TRBJ2-1|TRBV5-1|TRBD2|-
TGCGCCAGCATCTCTACTAGCGGGAGGGAAAATGAGCAGTTCTTC
CASISTSGRENEQFF
>TRBJ2-1|TRBV4-1|-|-
TGCGCCAGCAGCCAAGAGTTGGTGGGAGTGGGGTACAATGAGCAGTTCTTC
CASSQELVGVGYNEQFF
>TRBJ2-7|TRBV28|TRBD1|-
TGTGCCACCTCGGGGACAGGGGGCGAGCAGTACTTC
CATSGTGGEQYF
>TRBJ1-2|TRBV14|-|-
TGTGCCAGCAGCCAAACGTCGGGAAACTATGGCTACACCTTC
CASSQTSGNYGYTF
>TRBJ1-6|TRBV19|TRBD1|-
TGTGCCAGTAGTATTAGTGGACAGGGGAATTCACCCCTCCACTTT
CASSISGQGNSPLHF
>TRBJ2-6|TRBV19|TRBD1|-
TGTGCCAGTAGTGTCGGGACAGGGGTCTCTGGGGCCAACGTCCTGACTTTC
CASSVGTGVSGANVLTF